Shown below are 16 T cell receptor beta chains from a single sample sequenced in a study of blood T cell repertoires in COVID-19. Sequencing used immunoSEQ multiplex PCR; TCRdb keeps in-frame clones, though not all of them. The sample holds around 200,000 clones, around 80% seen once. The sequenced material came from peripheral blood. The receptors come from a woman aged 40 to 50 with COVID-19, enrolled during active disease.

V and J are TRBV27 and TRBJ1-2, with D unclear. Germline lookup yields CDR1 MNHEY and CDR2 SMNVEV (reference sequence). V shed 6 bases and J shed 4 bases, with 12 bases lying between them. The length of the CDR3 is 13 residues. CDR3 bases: TGTGCCAGCAGCCGTGAGGTGAGCTATGGCTACACCTTC. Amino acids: CASSREVSYGYTF.

Here the CDR3 DNA reads TGCGCCAGCAGCTTGGTTGGCAGGGTAGCCTACAATGAGCAGTTCTTC. Translated: CASSLVGRVAYNEQFF. This chain joins TRBV5-1 and TRBJ2-1; TRBD1 is a possible D gene (5 bases). Germline loops: CDR1 SGHRS, CDR2 YFSETQ. The CDR3 is made up of 16 amino acids. Trimming pared 0 bases from V and 2 bases from J, leaving 12 bases between.

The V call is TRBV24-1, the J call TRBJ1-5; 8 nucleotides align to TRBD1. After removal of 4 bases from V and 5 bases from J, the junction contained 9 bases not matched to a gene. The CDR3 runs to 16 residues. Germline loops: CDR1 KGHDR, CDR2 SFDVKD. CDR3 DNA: TGTGCCACCAGTGACCCTGACAGGGGAGGGGATCAGCCCCAGCATTTT. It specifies CATSDPDRGGDQPQHF.

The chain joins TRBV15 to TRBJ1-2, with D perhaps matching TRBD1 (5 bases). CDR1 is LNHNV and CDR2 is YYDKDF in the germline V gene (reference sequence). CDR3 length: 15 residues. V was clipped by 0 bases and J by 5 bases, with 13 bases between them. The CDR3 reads CATSRDGRGEYGYTF. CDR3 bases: TGTGCCACCAGCAGAGATGGGAGGGGCGAGTATGGCTACACCTTC.

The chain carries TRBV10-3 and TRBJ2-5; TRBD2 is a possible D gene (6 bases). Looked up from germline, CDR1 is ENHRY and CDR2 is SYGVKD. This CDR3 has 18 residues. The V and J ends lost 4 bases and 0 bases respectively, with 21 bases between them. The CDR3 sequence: CAISGPAGGSGYQETQYF. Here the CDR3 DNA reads TGTGCCATCAGTGGGCCGGCGGGCGGCAGCGGGTACCAAGAGACCCAGTACTTC.

CDR3 loop: CASGRGSNQPQHF. The CDR3 DNA reads TGTGCCAGCGGGCGGGGGAGCAATCAGCCCCAGCATTTT. The V gene is TRBV6-5, the J gene TRBJ1-5; a possible D gene is TRBD1 (5 bases). Germline CDR1 is MNHEY and CDR2 is SVGAGI. The CDR3 runs 13 residues. The V gene lost 8 bases and the J gene lost 1 base, with 9 bases spanning the gap.

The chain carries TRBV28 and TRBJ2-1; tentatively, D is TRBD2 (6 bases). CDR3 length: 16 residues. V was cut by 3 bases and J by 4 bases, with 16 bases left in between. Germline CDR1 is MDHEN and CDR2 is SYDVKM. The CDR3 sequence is CASSLGPGLEYNEQFF. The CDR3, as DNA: TGTGCCAGCAGTTTGGGACCGGGACTTGAATACAATGAGCAGTTCTTC.

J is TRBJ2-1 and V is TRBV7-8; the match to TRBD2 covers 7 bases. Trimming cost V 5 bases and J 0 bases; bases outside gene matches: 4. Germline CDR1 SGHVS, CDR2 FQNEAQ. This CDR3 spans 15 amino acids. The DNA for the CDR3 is TGTGCCAGCAGCCTTAGCGGGCCCTCCTACAATGAGCAGTTCTTC. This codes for CASSLSGPSYNEQFF.

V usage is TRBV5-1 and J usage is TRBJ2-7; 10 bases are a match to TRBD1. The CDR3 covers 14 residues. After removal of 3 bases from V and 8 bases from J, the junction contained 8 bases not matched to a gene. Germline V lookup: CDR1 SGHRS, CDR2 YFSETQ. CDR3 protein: CASSWSGTGDKQYF. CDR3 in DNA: TGCGCCAGCAGCTGGAGCGGGACAGGGGATAAGCAGTACTTC.

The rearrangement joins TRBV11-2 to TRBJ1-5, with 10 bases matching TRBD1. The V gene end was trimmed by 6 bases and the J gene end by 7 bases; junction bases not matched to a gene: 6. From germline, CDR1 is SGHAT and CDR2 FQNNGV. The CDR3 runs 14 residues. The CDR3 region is CASSQGQGSQPQHF. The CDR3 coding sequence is TGTGCCAGCAGTCAGGGACAGGGGAGCCAGCCCCAGCATTTT.

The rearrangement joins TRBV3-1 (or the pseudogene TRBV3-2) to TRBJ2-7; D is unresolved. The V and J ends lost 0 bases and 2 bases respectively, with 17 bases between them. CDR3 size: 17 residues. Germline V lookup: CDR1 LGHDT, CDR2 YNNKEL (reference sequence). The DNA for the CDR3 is TGTGCCAGCAGCCAAGATCTGTGGCAGGCCGGCCCCTACGAGCAGTACTTC. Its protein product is CASSQDLWQAGPYEQYF.

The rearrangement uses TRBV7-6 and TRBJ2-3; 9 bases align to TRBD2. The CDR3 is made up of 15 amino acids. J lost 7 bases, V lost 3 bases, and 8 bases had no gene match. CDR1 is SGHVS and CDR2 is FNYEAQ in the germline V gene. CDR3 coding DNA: TGTGCCAGCAGCTTTAAGCGGGGGGACAGCTATACGCAGTATTTT. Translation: CASSFKRGDSYTQYF.

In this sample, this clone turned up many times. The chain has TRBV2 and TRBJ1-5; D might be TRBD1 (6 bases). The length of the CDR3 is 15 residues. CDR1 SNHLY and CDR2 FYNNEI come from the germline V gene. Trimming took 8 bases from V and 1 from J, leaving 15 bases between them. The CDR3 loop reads CASLRDTSSNQPQHF. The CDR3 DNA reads TGTGCCAGCCTCCGGGACACAAGCAGCAATCAGCCCCAGCATTTT.

The CDR3 here is CASSFGGRTTDTQYF. The CDR3 bases are TGCGCCAGCAGCTTTGGCGGGAGGACCACAGATACGCAGTATTTT. The chain carries TRBV5-1 and TRBJ2-3; 8 nucleotides agree with TRBD2. Losses at the gene ends were 2 bases for V and 2 bases for J; bases not matched to a gene: 4. Germline V gene lookup returns CDR1 SGHRS and CDR2 YFSETQ. The CDR3 totals 15 residues.

This chain's CDR3 is CASSSLSSYEQYF. CDR3 nucleotides: TGTGCCAGCAGCTCGCTGAGCTCCTACGAGCAGTACTTC. The chain is built from TRBV5-6 and TRBJ2-7, with no clear D. V lost 3 bases and J 0 bases, leaving 7 bases between the germline ends. CDR1 is SGHDT, CDR2 YYEEEE, per germline. This CDR3 has 13 residues.

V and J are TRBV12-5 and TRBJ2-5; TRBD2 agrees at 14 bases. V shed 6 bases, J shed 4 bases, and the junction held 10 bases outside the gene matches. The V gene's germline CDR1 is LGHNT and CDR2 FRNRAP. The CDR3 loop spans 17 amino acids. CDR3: CASGRTSGGSKRETQYF. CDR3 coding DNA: TGTGCTAGTGGGCGGACTAGCGGGGGGAGCAAGAGAGAGACCCAGTACTTC. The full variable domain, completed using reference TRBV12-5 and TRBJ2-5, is DARVTQTPRHKVTEMGQEVTMRCQPILGHNTVFWYRQTMMQGLELLAYFRNRAPLDDSGMPKDRFSAEMPDATLATLKIQPSEPRDSAVYFCASGRTSGGSKRETQYFGPGTRLLVL.